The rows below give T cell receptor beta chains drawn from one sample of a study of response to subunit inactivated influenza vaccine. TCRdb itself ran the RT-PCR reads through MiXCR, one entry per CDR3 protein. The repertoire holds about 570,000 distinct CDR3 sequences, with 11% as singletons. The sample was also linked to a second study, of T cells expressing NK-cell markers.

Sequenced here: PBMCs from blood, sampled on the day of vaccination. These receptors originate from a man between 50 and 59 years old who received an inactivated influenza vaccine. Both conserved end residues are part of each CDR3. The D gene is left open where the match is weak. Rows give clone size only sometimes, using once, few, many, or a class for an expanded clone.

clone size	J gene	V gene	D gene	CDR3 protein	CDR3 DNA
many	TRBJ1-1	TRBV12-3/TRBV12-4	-	CASRSYVATEAFF	TGTGCCAGCAGGTCATACGTGGCCACTGAAGCTTTCTTT
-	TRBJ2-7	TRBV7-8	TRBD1	CASSPGQLAEQYF	TGTGCCAGCAGCCCGGGACAGCTCGCCGAGCAGTACTTC
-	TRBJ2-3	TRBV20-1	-	CSARPAGTDTQYF	TGCAGTGCTAGACCCGCGGGCACAGATACGCAGTATTTT
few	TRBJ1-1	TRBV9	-	CASSAIVRDHTEAFF	TGTGCCAGCAGCGCGATTGTCCGGGACCACACTGAAGCTTTCTTT
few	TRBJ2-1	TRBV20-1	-	CSAIRGTGYNEQFF	TGCAGTGCAATACGGGGGACGGGCTACAATGAGCAGTTCTTC
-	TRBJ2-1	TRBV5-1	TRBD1	CASSSPGTGPNNEQFF	TGCGCCAGCAGCTCTCCCGGGACAGGACCTAACAATGAGCAGTTCTTC
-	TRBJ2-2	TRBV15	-	CATTPDRGWTGELFF	TGTGCCACCACCCCAGACCGCGGATGGACCGGGGAGCTGTTTTTT
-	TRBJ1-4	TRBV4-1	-	CASSPLGGRREKLFF	TGCGCCAGCAGCCCCTTAGGAGGACGGAGAGAAAAACTGTTTTTT
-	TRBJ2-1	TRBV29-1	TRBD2	CSVRASGTGRQFF	TGCAGCGTTCGGGCTAGCGGGACTGGTAGGCAGTTCTTC
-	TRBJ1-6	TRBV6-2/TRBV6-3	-	CASSYSSRGTSPLHF	TGTGCCAGCAGTTACTCATCCCGGGGGACTTCACCCCTCCACTTT
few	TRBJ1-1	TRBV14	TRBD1	CASSLGTGLTAFF	TGTGCCAGCAGCCTTGGGACAGGGCTGACGGCTTTCTTT
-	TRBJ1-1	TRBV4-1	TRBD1	CASSHPGQGLTEAFF	TGCGCCAGCAGCCATCCGGGACAGGGGCTCACTGAAGCTTTCTTT
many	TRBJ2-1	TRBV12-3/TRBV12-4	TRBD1	CASRPGQGTNEQFF	TGTGCCAGCAGACCGGGACAGGGGACGAATGAGCAGTTCTTC
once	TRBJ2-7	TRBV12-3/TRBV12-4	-	CASSPGQPDGQYF	TGTGCCAGCAGTCCAGGACAGCCCGACGGGCAGTACTTC
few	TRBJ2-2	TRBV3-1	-	CASSRLGGTGELFF	TGTGCCAGCAGCCGATTAGGGGGAACCGGGGAGCTGTTTTTT
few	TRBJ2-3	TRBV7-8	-	CASSLVGWSGTDTQYF	TGTGCCAGCAGCTTAGTAGGATGGTCGGGCACAGATACGCAGTATTTT
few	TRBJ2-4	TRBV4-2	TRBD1	CASSRLGQGENIQYF	TGTGCCAGCAGCCGACTAGGACAGGGTGAAAACATTCAGTACTTC
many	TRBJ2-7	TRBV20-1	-	CSAHNYEQYF	TGCAGTGCTCATAACTACGAGCAGTACTTC
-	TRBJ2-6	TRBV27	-	CASSSTTAILKKDLSGANVLTF	TGTGCCAGCAGTTCTACGACTGCCATCTTAAAGAAGGATTTATCTGGGGCCAACGTCCTGACTTTC